These 27 T cell receptor beta chains share one sample of origin, sequenced in a study of shared clonotypes between healthy human individuals. The assay was immunoSEQ multiplex PCR, and TCRdb's table has in-frame clones only and misses some. The table has roughly 2.2 million clones, about 92% seen once; the top ten hold under 0.45%. Input material: naive CD4+ T cells from PBMCs. Stated subset: CD45RA+ positively selected. These receptors all stem from a man aged 18 to 30 in good health. Some clones in this sample may be carry-over from other donors' samples.

The count of this clone is one. The genes are TRBV18 and TRBJ2-3, with D possibly TRBD1 on 6 matching bases. CDR3 length: 15 residues. The germline V gene encodes CDR1 KGHSH and CDR2 LQKENI. The germline V and J ends were trimmed by 1 base and 6 bases, with 14 bases remaining between them. Here the CDR3 DNA reads TGTGCCAGCTCACCACGGGGGTCAGGACAGGATACGCAGTATTTT. This codes for CASSPRGSGQDTQYF.

The genes are TRBV7-2 and TRBJ1-2, with unresolved D. The CDR3 has 13 residues. The V end was cut by 5 bases, the J end by 7 bases, with 14 bases between. Germline CDR1 is SGHTA and CDR2 is FQGNSA. This chain's CDR3 is CASSTQGGTGYTF. The CDR3 bases are TGTGCCAGCAGCACCCAAGGAGGCACTGGCTACACCTTC.

The chain carries TRBV9 and TRBJ2-2; D is possibly TRBD2 (5 bases). There are 15 residues in the CDR3. V was shortened by 6 bases and J by 5 bases, with 17 bases between the two germline ends. Germline-derived CDR1 and CDR2 are SGDLS and YYNGEE. Here the CDR3 reads CASTVTSTMTGELFF. DNA for the CDR3: TGTGCCAGCACCGTCACTAGTACAATGACCGGGGAGCTGTTTTTT. Complete variable domain (other parts from reference TRBV9 and TRBJ2-2): DSGVTQTPKHLITATGQRVTLRCSPRSGDLSVYWYQQSLDQGLQFLIQYYNGEERAKGNILERFSAQQFPDLHSELNLSSLELGDSALYFCASTVTSTMTGELFFGEGSRLTVL.

The J gene is TRBJ2-1, the V gene TRBV5-1; D is perhaps TRBD1 (6 bases). With 2 bases removed from V and 4 bases from J, the gap between germline ends came to 10 bases. The CDR3 length is 14 residues. CDR1 and CDR2 from the germline V gene are SGHRS and YFSETQ. Here the CDR3 DNA reads TGCGCCAGCAGCTTAAGGGGGAGTTACAATGAGCAGTTCTTC. Its translation is CASSLRGSYNEQFF.

This clone was recorded once. The gene calls are TRBV19 and TRBJ1-2; D gene ambiguous. V lost 6 bases and J 2 bases, leaving 7 bases between the germline ends. Germline V CDR1 and CDR2: LNHDA, SQIVND (reference sequence). The CDR3 runs 12 residues. The CDR3 loop is CASRLTNYGYTF. CDR3 coding DNA: TGTGCCAGTAGACTGACGAACTATGGCTACACCTTC.

The chain recombines TRBV2 with TRBJ2-2; 11 bases are shared with TRBD2. Germline V lookup: CDR1 SNHLY, CDR2 FYNNEI. The CDR3 covers 15 residues. J gave up 8 bases and V 6 bases, and 8 bases lay outside the gene matches. CDR3 residues: CASRGTSGSSGELFF. For the CDR3, the DNA is TGTGCCAGCAGGGGGACTAGCGGTTCCTCTGGGGAGCTGTTTTTT.

The chain recombines TRBV27 with TRBJ1-5, with 9 bases matching TRBD1. J lost 6 bases, V lost 3 bases, and 6 bases had no gene match. Per germline, CDR1 MNHEY and CDR2 SMNVEV (reference sequence). The CDR3 extends over 15 amino acids. The CDR3 loop reads CASSFLRDRAQPQHF. The CDR3 nucleotides are TGTGCCAGCAGTTTTCTCCGGGACAGGGCTCAGCCCCAGCATTTT.

The chain is built from TRBV28 and TRBJ1-2, with TRBD1 matching 7 bases. In germline, CDR1 is MDHEN, CDR2 SYDVKM. The CDR3 runs 16 residues. With V trimmed by 3 bases and J by 4 bases, 11 bases remained unmatched. For the CDR3, the DNA is TGTGCCAGCAGTTTTGTGGGGGACAGCGAGGCCTATGGCTACACCTTC. As protein: CASSFVGDSEAYGYTF.

The chain combines TRBV6-5 with TRBJ1-3, with D hard to call. Germline V gene sequence: CDR1 MNHEY, CDR2 SVGAGI. The CDR3 covers 12 residues. The CDR3 DNA is TGTGCTAGCGAGAGCTCTGGAAACACCATATATTTT. It translates to CASESSGNTIYF.

CDR3 DNA: TGCGCCAGCAGCCAAGGGATCTACAGGGGGCAGCAAGAGACCCAGTACTTC. Its protein product is CASSQGIYRGQQETQYF. The chain recombines TRBV4-3 with TRBJ2-5, with 9 bases that match TRBD1. Trimming took 1 base from V and 2 from J; bases not matched to a gene: 8. This CDR3 spans 17 amino acids. The germline gives CDR1 LGHNA, CDR2 YSLEER.

This chain links TRBV6-6 with TRBJ1-2; D ambiguous. The germline V gene has CDR1 MNHNY and CDR2 SVGAGI (reference sequence). V was cut by 7 bases and J by 1 base, with 7 bases left in between. This CDR3 contains 12 residues. The CDR3 loop is CASTNSNYGYTF. The CDR3 DNA reads TGTGCCAGCACGAACAGTAACTATGGCTACACCTTC.

The J gene is TRBJ1-2, the V gene TRBV9; a weak D match, TRBD1 (6 bases). CDR3 size: 13 residues. From germline, CDR1 is SGDLS and CDR2 YYNGEE. The V gene lost 4 bases and the J gene lost 4 bases, with 11 bases spanning the gap. CDR3 in DNA: TGTGCCAGCAGCATGGCAGGGGTCTATGGCTACACCTTC. Protein: CASSMAGVYGYTF.

The chain carries TRBV4-3 and TRBJ1-2; TRBD1 agrees at 9 bases. The CDR3 covers 15 residues. The V gene's germline CDR1 is LGHNA and CDR2 YSLEER. J was trimmed by 4 bases and V by 0 bases; bases with no gene match: 3. CDR3 loop: CASSQEQGAGYGYTF. The DNA of the CDR3 is TGCGCCAGCAGCCAAGAACAGGGGGCAGGCTATGGCTACACCTTC.

This clone was seen once. CDR3 sequence (DNA): TGTGCCAGCAGCAGGGGACTACCCGGGAATGAGCAGTTCTTC. This sequence encodes CASSRGLPGNEQFF. This chain joins TRBV7-9 and TRBJ2-1, with 7 bases fitting TRBD2. The CDR3 loop spans 14 amino acids. Germline V gene data show CDR1 as SEHNR and CDR2 as FQNEAQ (reference sequence). Trimming cost V 5 bases and J 7 bases; bases outside gene matches: 8.

Of note for this clone: Germline and junction disagree at one end, which may indicate a read error. V gene TRBV28 combines with J gene TRBJ1-2; D uncertain. Germline V lookup: CDR1 MDHEN, CDR2 SYDVKM. CDR3 length: 12 amino acids. CDR3 sequence (DNA): TGTGCCAGCAGTTTAGGGAGTCGTCCACCATCCTTC. Translation: CASSLGSRPPSF.

Details on this clone: Distinct nucleotide sequences in the sample also encode this CDR3. This chain links TRBV28 with TRBJ2-7; 7 bases fit TRBD1. The CDR3 is made up of 14 amino acids. Per germline, CDR1 MDHEN and CDR2 SYDVKM. With V trimmed by 6 bases and J by 2 bases, 7 bases remained unmatched. CDR3 coding DNA: TGTGCCAGCAGCCTAGGGACAGCCCCCTACGAGCAGTACTTC. This encodes CASSLGTAPYEQYF.

The chain employs TRBV7-9 and TRBJ1-3; D possibly corresponds to TRBD1 (5 bases). V was pared by 2 bases and J by 0 bases, with 11 bases between. The germline CDR1 and CDR2 sequences are SEHNR and FQNEAQ (reference sequence). The CDR3 loop spans 16 amino acids. CDR3 protein: CASSLYSGGSGNTIYF. For the CDR3, the DNA is TGTGCCAGCAGCTTATATTCGGGGGGCTCTGGAAACACCATATATTTT.

The chain links TRBV10-3 to TRBJ1-1, with 7 bases identical to TRBD1. CDR3 length: 13 residues. V shed 6 bases and J 0 bases; nucleotides not matched to a gene: 1. The V gene's germline CDR1 is ENHRY and CDR2 SYGVKD. The CDR3 here is CAIRGQLNTEAFF. The CDR3, as DNA: TGTGCCATCAGGGGACAGTTGAACACTGAAGCTTTCTTT.

The chain links TRBV30 to TRBJ1-5; D gene uncertain. Germline V gene sequence: CDR1 GTSNPN, CDR2 SVGIG (reference sequence). V lost 3 bases to trimming and J lost 11 bases, with 14 bases between them. There are 12 residues in the CDR3. As DNA, the CDR3 is TGTGCCTGGAGCCGGCCGGAATCAGCCCAGCATTTT. As protein: CAWSRPESAQHF.

The chain is built from TRBV5-1 and TRBJ2-3; 14 bases fit TRBD2. CDR1 and CDR2 (germline): SGHRS, YFSETQ. The junction had 3 bases not matched to a gene; V was cut back by 7 bases and J by 5 bases. The CDR3 extends over 14 amino acids. The CDR3 sequence is CASGLAGGGDTQYF. For the CDR3, the DNA is TGCGCCAGCGGACTAGCGGGAGGTGGAGATACGCAGTATTTT.

J is TRBJ1-4 and V is TRBV28, with D maybe TRBD1 (5 bases). The CDR3 contains 13 residues. The V gene lost 6 bases and the J gene lost 8 bases, with 13 bases spanning the gap. CDR1 and CDR2 (germline): MDHEN, SYDVKM. Here the CDR3 reads CASSVPRVEKLFF. In DNA, the CDR3 is TGTGCCAGCAGCGTTCCCAGGGTGGAAAAACTGTTTTTT.

This clone was seen just once. At the DNA level, this CDR3 is encoded by other sequences in the same sample as well. The gene calls are TRBV2 and TRBJ2-5; the D is unclear. V gave up 0 bases and J gave up 5 bases, with 4 bases separating them. CDR3 size: 12 residues. Per the germline V gene, CDR1 is SNHLY and CDR2 is FYNNEI. For the CDR3, the DNA is TGTGCCAGCAGTGAAGCTGGGGAGACCCAGTACTTC. Translation gives CASSEAGETQYF. Combining the CDR3 with reference TRBV2 and TRBJ2-5 gives the whole variable domain EPEVTQTPSHQVTQMGQEVILRCVPISNHLYFYWYRQILGQKVEFLVSFYNNEISEKSEIFDDQFSVERPDGSNFTLKIRSTKLEDSAMYFCASSEAGETQYFGPGTRLLVL.

The chain is built from TRBV4-1 and TRBJ2-7, with 7 bases identical to TRBD1. V shed 2 bases, J shed 5 bases, and the junction held 9 bases outside the gene matches. Germline V gene lookup returns CDR1 MGHRA and CDR2 YSYEKL. This CDR3 is 15 amino acids long. For the CDR3, the DNA is TGCGCCAGCAGCCAATTTGACAGGGCTCAGGACGAGCAGTACTTC. This codes for CASSQFDRAQDEQYF.

This rearrangement joins TRBV28 to TRBJ1-6; D possibly corresponds to TRBD1 (6 bases). The CDR3 loop spans 13 amino acids. Per germline, CDR1 MDHEN and CDR2 SYDVKM. Trimming left V 5 bases short and J 10 bases short, with 12 bases between. This CDR3 reads CASSDGGVSPLHF. The CDR3, as DNA: TGTGCCAGCAGTGACGGGGGCGTATCACCCCTCCACTTT. The entire variable domain, with the rest obtained from reference TRBV28 and TRBJ1-6, is as follows: DVKVTQSSRYLVKRTGEKVFLECVQDMDHENMFWYRQDPGLGLRLIYFSYDVKMKEKGDIPEGYSVSREKKERFSLILESASTNQTSMYLCASSDGGVSPLHFGNGTRLTVT.

The V gene is TRBV6-1, the J gene TRBJ2-6; 7 nucleotides align to TRBD1. The CDR3 has 15 residues. Germline trimming cut 10 bases from V and 1 base from J; bases unmatched to any gene: 7. Germline CDR1 reads MNHNS; CDR2 reads SASEGT. CDR3: CATRGTNSGANVLTF. The CDR3 DNA reads as TGTGCCACCAGGGGGACAAATTCTGGGGCCAACGTCCTGACTTTC.

The chain joins TRBV28 to TRBJ2-2; the D is unclear. The CDR3 is 11 residues long. The germline V gene has CDR1 MDHEN and CDR2 SYDVKM. V dropped 10 bases and J dropped 6 bases, with 9 bases sitting between them. The chain's CDR3 is CAIGPPGELFF. The CDR3 DNA follows: TGTGCCATCGGTCCCCCCGGGGAGCTGTTTTTT.

J is TRBJ2-7 and V is TRBV29-1; 10 positions agree with TRBD2. With V trimmed by 5 bases and J by 2 bases, 3 bases remained unmatched. CDR3 length: 13 residues. Germline V gene lookup returns CDR1 SQVTM and CDR2 ANQGSEA. The CDR3, as DNA: TGCAGCGTTAAGGGACTAGCGACCTACGAGCAGTACTTC. Translating gives CSVKGLATYEQYF.